These T cell receptor beta chains were read from a single sample in a study of cytomegalovirus exposure and HLA in healthy donors. Libraries were prepared by immunoSEQ multiplex PCR; TCRdb keeps only in-frame clonotypes and omits some of them. Of roughly 140,000 clones listed, approximately 91% are singletons. Input material: PBMCs. These TCRs come from a man younger than 35 in good health and CMV-seronegative. The CDR3 runs from the conserved cysteine through the conserved F or W. The D gene is left open where the match is weak. A clone size is listed for some rows: how often the clone was seen (once, few, many), or a class if it is expanded.

J | length | V | D | size | CDR3 | DNA
TRBJ1-1 | 15 | TRBV6-1 | TRBD1 | NA | CASSRDRGRNTEAFF | TGTGCCAGCAGCCGGGACAGGGGGCGGAACACTGAAGCTTTCTTT
TRBJ2-7 | 14 | TRBV11-2 | NA | few | CASSLDGGHYEQYF | TGTGCCAGCAGCTTAGACGGGGGGCACTACGAGCAGTACTTC
TRBJ1-1 | 15 | TRBV9 | TRBD1 | NA | CASSQGDRVNTEAFF | TGTGCCAGCAGCCAAGGGGACAGGGTGAACACTGAAGCTTTCTTT
TRBJ2-3 | 16 | TRBV4-3 | NA | NA | CASSQEIRTSTDTQYF | TGCGCCAGCAGCCAAGAAATTCGTACTAGCACAGATACGCAGTATTTT
TRBJ2-5 | 16 | TRBV18 | TRBD2 | NA | CASSPRGLAVQETQYF | TGTGCCAGCTCACCACGGGGACTAGCGGTTCAAGAGACCCAGTACTTC